The sequence of this T cell receptor beta chain was determined in a study of read filtering for tumor transcriptome and immune sequencing (TCRdb year 2020). Broadly, across the study: The cohort consisted of over 16 male and 14 female patients, with a mean age of around 60 years and an age range of roughly 47 to 90. A main aim was a read-filtering strategy for immune repertoire data, specifically whether clonotypes supported by a single read should be removed. Per sample, about 3.5 to 11 million TCR-region mapped reads were obtained with IR-seq, compared with only about 80 to 1273 with RNA-seq. TCR repertoires obtained by targeted immune repertoire sequencing and by bulk whole-transcriptome sequencing performed on the same bone marrow samples were compared. After DNase treatment, whole-transcriptome libraries were prepared using the TruSeq RNA Access Library Prep Kit. By revised international staging, about 8 patients were R-ISS I, roughly 17 were R-ISS II and more than five were R-ISS III.

Starting from 400 ng RNA, TCR libraries were constructed with the Immunoverse kit using molecular barcoded adaptors that cover the alpha/delta and beta/gamma chains. TCR library preparation used the same RNA that went into transcriptome sequencing. TCR libraries were sequenced on an Illumina HiSeq 4000 with 2 x 150 cycles. The study's processing was this. With MiXCR, TCR reads were aligned to human V, D, J and C references and assembled into CDR3 clonotypes, with quality filtering and error correction included. Clonotype counts and gene usage diversity were analyzed with the tcR package in R. Raw mapping reads were checked after the RNA-seq reads had been mapped by STAR aligner version 2.5.3a onto the human GRCh37 genome. IR-seq fastq files were randomly downsampled with Seqtk 1.3 to test the effect of sequencing depth on detected clonotypes. TCRdb reworked the public reads: Q25 trimming with fastp, MiXCR clone assembly, productive beta chains retained. Rows are unified per CDR3 protein, each entry keeping the most common DNA and genes. The V and J calls follow TCRdb's processing rather than the paper's. This sample is represented by over 45,000 distinct CDR3 sequences; approximately 12% of them were singletons. The ten largest clones add up to about 14% of the sample.

This clonotype was found many times. Its antigen target is currently unknown. Per-base qualities were not stored, and no clone one base away is much larger. Bone marrow was sampled from every patient at the time of active disease. Ficoll-Hypaque density gradient centrifugation was used to isolate bone marrow mononuclear cells. Myeloma plasma cells were removed and CD138-negative cells were obtained by negative selection following labeling with CD138 magnetic microbeads on a MACS separator. Flow cytometry with CD138 antibodies on an Attune NxT was used to check how pure the isolated cells were. Total RNA was extracted using TRIzol reagent and was quantified on a NanoDrop spectrophotometer. For each patient, paired RNA-seq and IR-seq were run on the CD138-negative bone marrow sample from that patient. Broad study findings and their caveats: Clonotypes were captured by IR-seq at much higher depth and more reliably than by RNA-seq, and smaller IR-seq throughput was sufficient for identification of most shared clonotypes. In IR-seq, around 80% of clonotypes but approximately 3.6% of total reads were represented by single-read clonotypes, whereas in RNA-seq, 60% to 75% of clonotypes and approximately 44% of reads were represented by single-read clonotypes. Rather than purified T cells, the sorted CD138-negative fraction was a mixed bone marrow immune population. Removing single-read clonotypes increased the correlation between IR-seq and RNA-seq shared clonotype proportions.

The sample taken for sequencing was a population of CD138-negative cells sorted from bone marrow. The cell subset or site tag for this specimen amounts to: bone marrow mononuclear cells depleted of CD138+ plasma/myeloma cells by negative magnetic selection. This receptor was obtained from a donor aged 40 or over with multiple myeloma.

The DNA is as follows: TGCAGCGTTGAGGACGCAGATGAAAAACTGTTTTTT. This codes for CSVEDADEKLFF. This chain is built from TRBV29-1 and TRBJ1-4; the D gene is unclear. Between the V and J ends, shortened by 3 bases and 6 bases respectively, the junction contains 8 bases. The CDR3 measures 12 amino acids from cysteine to phenylalanine. CDR3 DNA only is kept here, 36 bases in frame from base 1. CDR1 and CDR2 were assigned from the germline V gene as SQVTM and ANQGSEA.